The T cell receptor beta chain under discussion was sequenced for a study of shared clonotypes between healthy human individuals. Germline lookup yields CDR1 SGHAT and CDR2 FQNNGV. This CDR3 spans 17 amino acids. Trimming cost V 2 bases and J 3 bases, with 17 bases left between them. The data were produced by immunoSEQ multiplex PCR, yet TCRdb's version contains in-frame clones alone and is incomplete. The sample consists of approximately 180,000 clones, approximately 95% of them appearing once. The V and J genes are TRBV11-2 and TRBJ1-5; possibly TRBD1 for D (6 bases). This receptor was taken from a woman aged 25-40 years in good health. The material sequenced was naive CD4+ T cells sorted from blood. Subset: CD45RA+ positively selected. The DNA of the CDR3 is TGTGCCAGCAGCTTAATGGGAGGAACAGGGAACAATCAGCCCCAGCATTTT. This sequence encodes CASSLMGGTGNNQPQHF.